The 9 T cell receptor beta chains below come from one sample, sequenced in a study of lymphopenia after photon versus proton radiotherapy. Sequencing was performed with immunoSEQ multiplex PCR; in TCRdb, only in-frame clones are kept and a portion is missing. The sample lists 25,000 to 30,000 clones, about four fifths occurring once. The material sequenced was peripheral blood, taken from a patient treated with photon-based radiotherapy. The receptors here all came from a woman in her forties or fifties with pancreatic cancer.

The chain combines TRBV19 with TRBJ2-3, with 8 bases fitting TRBD1. The CDR3 length is 15 residues. Germline CDR1 LNHDA, CDR2 SQIVND (reference sequence). V dropped 5 bases and J dropped 3; count of bases not matched to a gene: 7. The CDR3 bases are TGTGCCAGTAGTTCCTTGGACAGGGAGACAGATACGCAGTATTTT. Encoded protein: CASSSLDRETDTQYF.

This clone has more than one count but fewer than ten. The rearrangement links TRBV11-3 to TRBJ2-2; either TRBD1 or TRBD2 may fit D (5 bases each). V lost 2 bases to trimming and J lost 7 bases, with 11 bases between them. Germline lookup yields CDR1 SGHNT and CDR2 YENEEA. The CDR3 sequence is 14 residues long. The CDR3 here is CASSLRGESGELFF. The CDR3 region has the DNA TGTGCCAGCAGCTTAAGGGGAGAGAGCGGGGAGCTGTTTTTT.

This clone was seen a handful of times. This sequence joins TRBV27 and TRBJ2-7; D gene ambiguous. Trimming cost V 0 bases and J 4 bases, with 7 bases left between them. CDR3 length equals 13 residues. Germline V gene lookup returns CDR1 MNHEY and CDR2 SMNVEV (reference sequence). CDR3 residues: CASSLSGPYEQYF. Here the CDR3 DNA reads TGTGCCAGCAGTTTATCTGGGCCTTACGAGCAGTACTTC.

V gene TRBV10-1 combines with J gene TRBJ2-7; 8 bases map to TRBD2. Trimming removed 2 bases from V and 6 bases from J; junction bases left unmatched: 9. CDR3 length equals 15 residues. Germline V lookup: CDR1 WNHNN, CDR2 SYGVQD (reference sequence). CDR3 amino acids: CASSELARGAGEQYF. The CDR3 DNA reads as TGCGCCAGCAGTGAGCTCGCGCGGGGGGCCGGCGAGCAGTACTTC.

For the CDR3, the DNA is TGTGCCAGCAGCTTGGGTCAGGGGGCGATTTTAGATACGCAGTATTTT. This codes for CASSLGQGAILDTQYF. The chain joins TRBV11-2 to TRBJ2-3; 8 positions match TRBD1. CDR1 is SGHAT, CDR2 FQNNGV, per germline. J gave up 5 bases and V 3 bases, and 10 bases lay outside the gene matches. CDR3 size: 16 residues.

The rearrangement joins TRBV6-5 to TRBJ1-5; D may be TRBD1 (6 bases). CDR1 and CDR2 (germline): MNHEY, SVGAGI. The germline V and J ends were trimmed by 4 bases and 7 bases, with 14 bases remaining between them. This CDR3 has 14 amino acids. This chain's CDR3 is CASSSGTQGQPQHF. The CDR3 nucleotides read TGTGCCAGCAGTTCAGGGACCCAGGGGCAGCCCCAGCATTTT.

V gene TRBV19 combines with J gene TRBJ1-5; D is perhaps TRBD1 (5 bases). Germline-derived CDR1 and CDR2 are LNHDA and SQIVND (reference sequence). V was pared by 1 base and J by 5 bases, with 12 bases between. This CDR3 spans 15 amino acids. The CDR3 is CASSIVTQAYQPQHF. The DNA of the CDR3 is TGTGCCAGTAGTATAGTCACACAGGCGTATCAGCCCCAGCATTTT.

V gene TRBV19 combines with J gene TRBJ2-1; D unresolved. This CDR3 comprises 14 residues. Germline V CDR1 and CDR2: LNHDA, SQIVND (reference sequence). The V and J ends lost 5 bases and 2 bases respectively, with 10 bases between them. CDR3 region: CASSSLRPYNEQFF. CDR3 nucleotide sequence: TGTGCCAGTAGTTCGTTGAGGCCCTACAATGAGCAGTTCTTC.

The chain joins TRBV21-1 to TRBJ2-1; the D call in the table, TRBD1, was not verified against the DNA. TRBV21-1 is given as a pseudogene. This CDR3 spans 14 amino acids. The CDR3, as DNA: TGTGCCAGCAGCAAAAACAGCTCCTACAATGAGCAGTTCTTC. As protein: CASSKNSSYNEQFF.